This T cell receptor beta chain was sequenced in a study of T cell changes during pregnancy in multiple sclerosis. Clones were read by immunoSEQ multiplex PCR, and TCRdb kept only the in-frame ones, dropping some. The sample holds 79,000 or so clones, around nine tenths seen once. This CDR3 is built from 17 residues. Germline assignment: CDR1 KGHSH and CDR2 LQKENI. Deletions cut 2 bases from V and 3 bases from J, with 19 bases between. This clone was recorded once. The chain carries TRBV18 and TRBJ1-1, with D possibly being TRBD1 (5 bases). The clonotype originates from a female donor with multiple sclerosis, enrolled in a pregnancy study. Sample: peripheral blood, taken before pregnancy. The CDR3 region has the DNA TGTGCCAGCTCACCAATGGTCGGGGGGGGTCAGGACACTGAAGCTTTCTTT. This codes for CASSPMVGGGQDTEAFF.